This is a list of T cell receptor beta chains from one sample in a study of blood T cell repertoires in COVID-19. Clones were read by immunoSEQ multiplex PCR, and TCRdb kept only the in-frame ones, dropping some. The sample lists 110,000 to 150,000 clones, approximately 91% seen once, with roughly a tenth in the top ten. Sequenced: peripheral blood. The receptors shown here come from a man aged 50 or older with active or convalescent COVID-19. Each CDR3 is given without its conserved first and last residue. Fields, in order: D gene, V gene, CDR3 length, clone size, J gene, CDR3 protein. The D gene is left open where the match is weak. Clone sizes are given selectively: once, few, many, or a class where the clone is expanded.

>TRBD2|TRBV5-5|14|-|TRBJ2-3
ASSPPLAGLTDTQY
>-|TRBV28|14|once|TRBJ1-1
ASTLMGVSGNTEAF
>-|TRBV7-3|13|-|TRBJ2-3
ASSYGPQLADTQY
>TRBD2|TRBV6-6|13|-|TRBJ2-7
ASSYTTSGSGEQY
>-|TRBV19|11|-|TRBJ2-3
ASNQGRSDTQY
>-|TRBV6-2/TRBV6-3|13|-|TRBJ1-5
ASSLQGMSNQPQH
>TRBD1|TRBV28|12|-|TRBJ2-4
ASSPGGAKNIQY
>-|TRBV10-2|14|-|TRBJ2-1
ASSTHRSLSYNEQF
>TRBD2|TRBV19|11|-|TRBJ2-1
ASSSTSGRAQF
>TRBD1|TRBV18|12|few|TRBJ2-7
ASSPQARGREQY
>TRBD1|TRBV11-3|15|-|TRBJ1-5
ASSLRSTDREEKPQH
>TRBD1|TRBV28|11|-|TRBJ2-1
ASSRQGYNEQF
>-|TRBV28|14|-|TRBJ2-7
ASSLERDRKSYEQY
>-|TRBV28|10|-|TRBJ2-7
ASSPYRSEQY
>-|TRBV30|9|-|TRBJ1-1
AASGFTEAF
>TRBD1|TRBV5-6|16|once|TRBJ1-2
ASSFGGSGQGFNYGYT
>-|TRBV14|13|-|TRBJ1-4
ASSQVEGSREKLF
>TRBD1|TRBV2|11|-|TRBJ2-7
ASSGQGIDEQY
>TRBD2|TRBV5-5|16|-|TRBJ2-5
ASSLGLAGGGYQETQY
>TRBD1|TRBV18|16|-|TRBJ2-2
ASSQETGPISNTGELF
>-|TRBV6-5|13|-|TRBJ2-1
ASSGSRTLYNEQF
>TRBD2|TRBV2|12|-|TRBJ2-7
ASKASGSSYEQY
>TRBD1|TRBV27|14|-|TRBJ1-1
ASSPPQGAGGTEAF
>TRBD1|TRBV6-1|11|-|TRBJ1-5
ASSPLRQGPIH
>-|TRBV18|11|-|TRBJ1-2
ASSHERDYGYT
>-|TRBV11-2|13|-|TRBJ1-3
ASSRAGLSGNTIY
>TRBD1|TRBV28|12|-|TRBJ2-7
ASSLPGGLYEQY
>-|TRBV15|15|-|TRBJ2-6
ATSREHRSSGANVLT